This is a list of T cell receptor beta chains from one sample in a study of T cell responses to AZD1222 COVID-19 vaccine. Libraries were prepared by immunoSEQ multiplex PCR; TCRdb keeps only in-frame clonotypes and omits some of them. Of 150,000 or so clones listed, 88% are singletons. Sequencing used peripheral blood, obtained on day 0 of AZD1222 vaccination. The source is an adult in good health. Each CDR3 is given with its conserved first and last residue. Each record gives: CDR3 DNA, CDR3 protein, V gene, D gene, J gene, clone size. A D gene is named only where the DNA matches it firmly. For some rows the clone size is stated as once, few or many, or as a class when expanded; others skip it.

TGTGCCAGCAGCCAAGGTGTGGGACAGGGAGATGGCTACACCTTC,CASSQGVGQGDGYTF,TRBV11-3,TRBD1,TRBJ1-2,NA
TGTGCCAGCAGTTACTCGACACCACGAGAGACCCAGTACTTC,CASSYSTPRETQYF,TRBV6-2/TRBV6-3,NA,TRBJ2-5,NA
TGTGCCAGCAGCCCAGTGCAGCGGGAGCCCAACACCGGGGAGCTGTTTTTT,CASSPVQREPNTGELFF,TRBV5-8,TRBD2,TRBJ2-2,NA
TGTGCCAGCAGCCCCGGGACACCGAACACTGAAGCTTTCTTT,CASSPGTPNTEAFF,TRBV7-8,NA,TRBJ1-1,NA
TGTGCCAGCAGTGGTCCGTATAGGACCAGAGGGCCACCCCTCCACTTT,CASSGPYRTRGPPLHF,TRBV28,NA,TRBJ1-6,NA
TGTGCCAGCAGTTACGGAGGGGAGGCTTTCTTT,CASSYGGEAFF,TRBV6-5,NA,TRBJ1-1,NA
TGTGCCAGCAGTTTATCTTTGGGGGGCACTGAAGCTTTCTTT,CASSLSLGGTEAFF,TRBV28,NA,TRBJ1-1,NA
TGCGCCAGCAGTGACAGACTAACTAATCAGCCCCAGCATTTT,CASSDRLTNQPQHF,TRBV10-2,NA,TRBJ1-5,NA
TGTGCCAGCAAATGGACAGCCCAAGAGACCCAGTACTTC,CASKWTAQETQYF,TRBV21-1,NA,TRBJ2-5,NA
TGTGCCAGCAGCTTAAGACCCAGGATCAGCACAGATACGCAGTATTTT,CASSLRPRISTDTQYF,TRBV7-3,NA,TRBJ2-3,NA
TGCGCCAGCAGCTTAAACGGGACACCGGATGACGAGCAGTACTTC,CASSLNGTPDDEQYF,TRBV5-1,NA,TRBJ2-7,once
TGTGCCAGCAGCCGCAGGGGGCAGAGCTCCTATAATTCACCCCTCCACTTT,CASSRRGQSSYNSPLHF,TRBV28,TRBD1,TRBJ1-6,NA
TGTGCCAGCAGCTTACCGGGACTAGCGGCGAACACCGGGGAGCTGTTTTTT,CASSLPGLAANTGELFF,TRBV5-4,TRBD2,TRBJ2-2,NA
TGTGCCAGCAGCTTGGCGGCAGGGAACACTGAAGCTTTCTTT,CASSLAAGNTEAFF,TRBV5-6,NA,TRBJ1-1,NA
TGTGCCAGCAGCCCTACTGGGCAGGGCAGCCATGATGAAAAACTGTTTTTT,CASSPTGQGSHDEKLFF,TRBV5-6,NA,TRBJ1-4,NA
TGTGCCAGCAGCTTGCAGGGGGTGAACACTGAAGCTTTCTTT,CASSLQGVNTEAFF,TRBV5-4,TRBD1,TRBJ1-1,NA